The 21 T cell receptor beta chains given below trace back to one sample, sequenced in a study of shared clonotypes between healthy human individuals. The table came from immunoSEQ multiplex PCR; TCRdb's copy has only in-frame clones and leaves some out. The sample has around 430,000 clones, 79% seen once. The sample taken for sequencing was PBMCs. These receptors were taken from a woman aged 40 to 50 in good health. Some clones in this sample may be carry-over from other donors' samples.

V gene TRBV18 combines with J gene TRBJ1-1; a weak D match, TRBD1 (6 bases). V was cut by 2 bases and J by 1 base, with 14 bases left in between. Per germline, CDR1 KGHSH and CDR2 LQKENI. The CDR3 length is 16 residues. CDR3 bases: TGTGCCAGCTCACCAACCCAGGGGTTATGGAACACTGAAGCTTTCTTT. It yields the protein CASSPTQGLWNTEAFF.

This chain uses TRBV19 with TRBJ1-5, with 7 bases matching TRBD1. In germline, CDR1 is LNHDA, CDR2 SQIVND (reference sequence). The junction had 9 bases not matched to a gene; V was cut back by 3 bases and J by 4 bases. CDR3 length: 16 amino acids. The CDR3 protein is CASSISYRGLNQPQHF. CDR3 nucleotide sequence: TGTGCCAGTAGTATCTCGTACAGGGGTCTGAATCAGCCCCAGCATTTT.

This chain uses TRBV5-6 with TRBJ2-2, with 11 bases matching TRBD2. The CDR3 is 17 residues long. Per the germline V gene, CDR1 is SGHDT and CDR2 is YYEEEE. The trim removed 5 bases at V and 5 bases at J, leaving 11 bases unmatched. The CDR3 loop is CASRPGLAAGRTGELFF. In DNA form, the CDR3 reads TGTGCCAGCAGGCCGGGACTAGCGGCGGGCAGGACCGGGGAGCTGTTTTTT.

This chain connects TRBV28 to TRBJ2-2; D ambiguous. V was pared by 3 bases and J by 4 bases, with 9 bases between. The CDR3 consists of 14 residues. CDR1 is MDHEN, CDR2 SYDVKM, per germline. CDR3 nucleotide sequence: TGTGCCAGCAGTTTTAGAGAGAGCACCGGGGAGCTGTTTTTT. Translating gives CASSFRESTGELFF. The variable domain in full, with the rest retrieved from reference TRBV28 and TRBJ2-2, is DVKVTQSSRYLVKRTGEKVFLECVQDMDHENMFWYRQDPGLGLRLIYFSYDVKMKEKGDIPEGYSVSREKKERFSLILESASTNQTSMYLCASSFRESTGELFFGEGSRLTVL.

V and J are TRBV10-2 and TRBJ2-7; D may match TRBD1 or TRBD2 (6 bases each). Germline CDR1 is WSHSY and CDR2 is SAAADI. Trimming took 3 bases from V and 3 from J, leaving 12 bases between them. The CDR3 runs to 14 residues. This CDR3 is CASSDGGRLYEQYF. In DNA, the CDR3 is TGCGCCAGCAGTGATGGGGGGCGACTCTACGAGCAGTACTTC.

Here the CDR3 reads CASSFRDRPSGQYF. The CDR3 bases are TGTGCCAGCAGCTTCCGGGATCGGCCGTCGGGCCAGTACTTC. V and J are TRBV7-2 and TRBJ2-5; D is perhaps TRBD2 (5 bases). Looked up from germline, CDR1 is SGHTA and CDR2 is FQGNSA. V dropped 3 bases and J dropped 10 bases, with 18 bases sitting between them. The CDR3 length is 14 residues.

V is TRBV4-3 and J is TRBJ2-2; the D gene is possibly TRBD1 (5 bases). This CDR3 has 17 residues. The V end was cut by 4 bases, the J end by 0 bases, with 15 bases between. The germline V gene encodes CDR1 LGHNA and CDR2 YSLEER. The CDR3 region has the DNA TGCGCCAGCAGCCTAAGCCCGACAGAGACGAACACCGGGGAGCTGTTTTTT. Its translation: CASSLSPTETNTGELFF.

Turning to this clone: A far more abundant clone sits one base away, making this likely a read error. The chain combines TRBV4-2 with TRBJ2-1; no clear D. V was trimmed by 8 bases and J by 4 bases, leaving 6 bases between them. Germline assignment: CDR1 LGHNA and CDR2 YNFKEQ. The CDR3 contains 11 residues. Here the CDR3 reads CASSDYNEQFF. The CDR3 DNA reads TGTGCCAGCTCGGATTACAATGAGCAGTTCTTC.

This chain joins TRBV29-1 and TRBJ1-1; 7 nucleotides agree with TRBD1. The V segment lost 4 bases and the J segment 0 bases; nucleotides outside the gene matches: 8. Looked up from germline, CDR1 is SQVTM and CDR2 is ANQGSEA. The CDR3 extends over 15 amino acids. The CDR3: CSVALTGAMNTEAFF. As DNA, the CDR3 is TGCAGCGTTGCACTTACAGGGGCGATGAACACTGAAGCTTTCTTT.

This chain links TRBV7-9 with TRBJ1-3; a weak D match, TRBD1 (5 bases). Trimming shortened V by 5 bases and J by 2 bases, and 13 bases separated the two germline ends. Germline V lookup: CDR1 SEHNR, CDR2 FQNEAQ (reference sequence). CDR3 length equals 15 residues. This CDR3 reads CASSPWGLTGNTIYF. Written as DNA, the CDR3 is TGTGCCAGCAGCCCCTGGGGACTGACTGGAAACACCATATATTTT.

The chain employs TRBV2 and TRBJ2-7; 9 bases fit TRBD2. V was pared by 6 bases and J by 1 base, with 4 bases of the junction left unmatched. The CDR3 is 14 amino acids. Looked up from germline, CDR1 is SNHLY and CDR2 is FYNNEI. The CDR3 DNA sequence: TGTGCCAGCAGGGTAGCGGGAGTGTCCTACGAGCAGTACTTC. As protein: CASRVAGVSYEQYF.

The chain couples TRBV5-1 to TRBJ2-1, with TRBD1 matching 7 bases. The germline gives CDR1 SGHRS, CDR2 YFSETQ. The CDR3 runs 15 residues. After removal of 2 bases from V and 8 bases from J, the junction contained 10 bases not matched to a gene. CDR3 region: CASSLSRGLVDEQFF. The CDR3 DNA sequence: TGCGCCAGCAGCTTATCCAGGGGGTTGGTCGATGAGCAGTTCTTC.

The J gene is TRBJ1-2, the V gene TRBV30; D might be TRBD1 (5 bases). Trimming shortened V by 4 bases and J by 3 bases, and 12 bases separated the two germline ends. This CDR3 spans 13 amino acids. Germline CDR1 GTSNPN, CDR2 SVGIG (reference sequence). CDR3: CAWTSGGDYGYTF. DNA of the CDR3: TGTGCCTGGACGTCGGGGGGGGACTATGGCTACACCTTC.

This rearrangement joins TRBV29-1 to TRBJ2-1; the D call may be TRBD1 or TRBD2 (5 bases each). The CDR3 covers 14 residues. CDR1 and CDR2 (germline): SQVTM, ANQGSEA. Trimming stripped 5 bases from V and 4 bases from J, with 15 bases between. Here the CDR3 reads CSVRVGPFYNEQFF. For the CDR3, the DNA is TGCAGCGTTCGCGTGGGACCCTTTTACAATGAGCAGTTCTTC.

The J gene is TRBJ2-3, the V gene TRBV7-9; the D is unclear. The length of the CDR3 is 14 residues. V shed 8 bases and J shed 2 bases, with 14 bases lying between them. Germline assignment: CDR1 SEHNR and CDR2 FQNEAQ (reference sequence). The CDR3 is CASGPLYSTDTQYF. The CDR3 region has the DNA TGTGCCAGCGGCCCCCTATACTCCACAGATACGCAGTATTTT.

This clone came up a few times. This rearrangement joins TRBV5-6 to TRBJ2-1, with D perhaps matching TRBD2 (5 bases). The CDR3 is made up of 15 amino acids. V lost 2 bases, J lost 9 bases, and 18 bases lay in between. CDR1 is SGHDT and CDR2 is YYEEEE in the germline V gene. The CDR3 here is CASSFSRAALGEQFF. CDR3 DNA sequence: TGTGCCAGCAGCTTCTCGAGGGCCGCTTTAGGTGAGCAGTTCTTC.

V gene TRBV5-5 combines with J gene TRBJ1-2; D may be TRBD1 (5 bases). This CDR3 comprises 14 residues. Looked up from germline, CDR1 is SGHKS and CDR2 is YYEKEE (reference sequence). Deletions cut 4 bases from V and 3 bases from J, with 13 bases between. In nucleotides, the CDR3 is TGTGCCAGCAGCCCGGGTCTGGGGGACTATGGCTACACCTTC. Amino acids: CASSPGLGDYGYTF.

CDR3 bases: TGTGCCCGGTCCCCCCACAGGGCGGATACGCAGTATTTT. Encoded protein: CARSPHRADTQYF. This chain joins TRBV30 and TRBJ2-3, with a possible D match to TRBD1 (6 bases). The CDR3 totals 13 residues. Germline V gives CDR1 GTSNPN, CDR2 SVGIG (reference sequence). Trimming shortened V by 8 bases and J by 6 bases, and 18 bases separated the two germline ends.

The CDR3 loop is CASSSGLAGGLKTQYF. DNA for the CDR3: TGTGCCAGCAGCTCTGGACTAGCGGGAGGTCTGAAGACCCAGTACTTC. The chain joins TRBV7-9 to TRBJ2-5; 14 nucleotides agree with TRBD2. The germline V gene encodes CDR1 SEHNR and CDR2 FQNEAQ (reference sequence). This CDR3 has 16 residues. The J segment lost 6 bases and the V segment lost 4 bases, leaving 7 bases of the junction unmatched. The complete variable domain, with remaining parts taken from reference TRBV7-9 and TRBJ2-5, reads DTGVSQNPRHKITKRGQNVTFRCDPISEHNRLYWYRQTLGQGPEFLTYFQNEAQLEKSRLLSDRFSAERPKGSFSTLEIQRTEQGDSAMYLCASSSGLAGGLKTQYFGPGTRLLVL.

This clone was seen many times. The chain is built from TRBV28 and TRBJ1-2; TRBD1 might be the D (5 bases). Trimming removed 5 bases at V and 6 bases at J, with 19 bases between. The germline V gene has CDR1 MDHEN and CDR2 SYDVKM. This CDR3 is built from 15 residues. The CDR3 sequence: CASSPYRDGLNGYTF. The CDR3, as DNA: TGTGCCAGCAGTCCTTACCGGGACGGCCTAAATGGCTACACCTTC.

J is TRBJ2-2 and V is TRBV7-3; 9 bases align to TRBD2. The CDR3 has 15 amino acids. V lost 5 bases, J lost 3 bases, and 4 bases stayed unmatched. Germline V gene sequence: CDR1 SGHTA, CDR2 FQGTGA. The CDR3 coding sequence is TGTGCCAGCAGCCCGTCTAGCGGGGACACCGGGGAGCTGTTTTTT. Amino acid sequence: CASSPSSGDTGELFF.